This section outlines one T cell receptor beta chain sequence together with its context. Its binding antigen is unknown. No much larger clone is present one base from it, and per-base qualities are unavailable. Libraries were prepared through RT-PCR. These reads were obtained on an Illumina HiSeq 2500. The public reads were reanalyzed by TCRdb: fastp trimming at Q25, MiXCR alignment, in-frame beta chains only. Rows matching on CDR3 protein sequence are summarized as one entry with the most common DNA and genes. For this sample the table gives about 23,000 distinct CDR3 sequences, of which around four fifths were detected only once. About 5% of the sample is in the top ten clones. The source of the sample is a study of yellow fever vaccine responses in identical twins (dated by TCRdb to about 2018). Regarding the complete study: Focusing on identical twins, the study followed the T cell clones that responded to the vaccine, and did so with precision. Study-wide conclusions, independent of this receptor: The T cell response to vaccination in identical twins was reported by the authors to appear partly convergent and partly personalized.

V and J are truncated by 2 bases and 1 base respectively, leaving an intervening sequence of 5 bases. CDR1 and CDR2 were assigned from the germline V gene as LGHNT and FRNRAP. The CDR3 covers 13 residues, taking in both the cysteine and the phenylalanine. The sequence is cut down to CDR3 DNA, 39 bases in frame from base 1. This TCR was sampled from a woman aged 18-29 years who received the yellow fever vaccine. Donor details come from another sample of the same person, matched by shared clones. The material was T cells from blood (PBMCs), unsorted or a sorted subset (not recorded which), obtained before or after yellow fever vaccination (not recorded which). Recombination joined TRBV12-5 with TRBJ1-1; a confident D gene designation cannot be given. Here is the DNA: TGTGCTAGTGGTTTGCTAACGAACACTGAAGCTTTCTTT. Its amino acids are CASGLLTNTEAFF.